This T cell receptor beta chain derives from a study of OX40 agonist ivuxolimab in advanced cancers. TCRdb keeps only in-frame clones here, not all; method: immunoSEQ multiplex PCR. The sample carries some 100,000 clones, about 92% recorded once. Germline V lookup: CDR1 GTSNPN, CDR2 SVGIG (reference sequence). This CDR3 is built from 15 residues. Losses at the gene ends were 0 bases for V and 5 bases for J; bases not matched to a gene: 8. The receptor was isolated from an adult with an advanced solid tumor such as melanoma, head and neck, liver or kidney cancer. The source material was CD4+ or CD8+ T cells sorted from blood, sampled in a trial of the OX40 agonist ivuxolimab. The rearrangement uses TRBV30 and TRBJ2-5, with 8 bases matching TRBD1. This CDR3 reads CAWSVTGGRGETQYF. The CDR3 DNA follows: TGTGCCTGGAGTGTTACAGGGGGACGCGGGGAGACCCAGTACTTC.